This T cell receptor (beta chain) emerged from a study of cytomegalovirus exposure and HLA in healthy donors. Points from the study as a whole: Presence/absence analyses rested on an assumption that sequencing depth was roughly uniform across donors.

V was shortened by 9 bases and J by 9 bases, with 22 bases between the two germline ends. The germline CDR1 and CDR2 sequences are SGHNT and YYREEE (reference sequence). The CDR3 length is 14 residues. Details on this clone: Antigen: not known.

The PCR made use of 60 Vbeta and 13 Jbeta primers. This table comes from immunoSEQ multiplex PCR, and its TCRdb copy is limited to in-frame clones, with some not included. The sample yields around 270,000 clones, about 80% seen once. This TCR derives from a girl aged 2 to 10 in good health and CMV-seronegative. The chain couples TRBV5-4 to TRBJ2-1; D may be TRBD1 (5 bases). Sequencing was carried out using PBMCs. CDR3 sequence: CATQGGPTRGEQFF. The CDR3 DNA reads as TGTGCCACCCAGGGTGGTCCCACACGAGGTGAGCAGTTCTTC.